This T cell receptor (beta chain) stems from a study of T-cell reconstitution after alpha-beta-depleted transplantation in children (dated by TCRdb to 2016 to 2017). Background on the whole study: The study quantitatively tracked T-cell immune reconstitution after TCRalphabeta/CD19-depleted allogeneic hematopoietic cell transplantation in children using TCR repertoire profiling. Overall study outcomes, separate from this receptor: Over subsequent months, a decline in hyperexpanded clone frequencies was noted, and after one year, T-cell counts and TCRbeta diversity were mostly ascribed to newly produced T cells. In some patients, high TCRbeta diversity at day 60 was attributed to recipient T cells and intrathymic progenitors that had survived conditioning. The apparently early recovery of alphabetaT-cell counts about two months after transplant reportedly depended on only several hundred rapidly expanded clones that came from non-depleted graft cells.

Preparation of the library involved PCR. TCRdb lists the instrument as Illumina HiSeq 2500. To normalize quantification of the TCRbeta repertoire, the TCR libraries were built with molecular barcoding that relied on unique molecular identifiers. TCRdb redid the processing of the public reads, applying fastp at Q25 and MiXCR, and retained in-frame beta chains. Records with the same CDR3 protein are collapsed into one entry carrying the most frequent genes and DNA. Counted in this sample were hundreds of thousands of distinct CDR3 sequences; 13% of them appeared once. The ten largest clones take up about 2.2% of the sample. As concerns this clonotype: The clone's antigen remains unknown. Base qualities were left out, and no much larger clone turns up one base away.

Between the V and J ends, shortened by 7 bases and 5 bases respectively, the junction contains 18 bases. The CDR3 measures 15 amino acids from cysteine to phenylalanine. The retained sequence is limited to the CDR3, 45 bases, with the frame set at the first base. Per the publication, the treatment or condition label means: allogeneic hematopoietic cell transplantation with graft depleted of TCRalphabeta T cells and CD19 B cells. TCRalphabeta/CD19-depleted allogeneic hematopoietic cell grafts were given to the transplant recipients, all of whom were children. Sample: PBMCs, mostly from graft donor cells, taken 360 days after TCRalphabeta/CD19-depleted stem cell transplant. This receptor was identified in a male patient younger than 18 who had a stem cell transplant for acute myeloid leukemia, so the T cells may come from the graft donor. Recombination linked TRBV12-3 or TRBV12-4 to TRBJ2-1; the D call is possibly TRBD1 or TRBD2, each sharing 7 bases. The DNA is as follows: TGTGCCAGCACCCCAGGGGGGGAGCTCCACAATGAGCAGTTCTTC. It translates as CASTPGGELHNEQFF.